This T cell receptor beta chain is drawn from a study of Graves' ophthalmopathy and Graves' hyperthyroidism. Regarding the study as a whole: Blood also contained most of the expanded thyroid clonotypes above 0.001 frequency.

Other autoimmune disease, uncontrolled infection, pregnancy and lactation led to exclusion. A volume of approximately 9.2 ml of fresh peripheral blood supplied the PBMCs. Details on this clonotype: Its antigen is unidentified.

Germline V gene sequence: CDR1 LGHNA, CDR2 YNFKEQ. CDR3 length equals 17 residues. V lost 1 base and J lost 6, with 20 bases in between. RNA transcripts yielded amplified TCR beta CDR3 regions. First-round RT-PCR used HTBI primers; second-round multiplex PCR followed. TCRdb recomputed calls from the multiplex PCR reads with MiXCR, one row per CDR3 protein. The table lists about 220,000 distinct CDR3 sequences, roughly 21% of them singletons, with about 40% in the top ten. The chain employs TRBV4-2 and TRBJ2-3; D is possibly TRBD2 (6 bases). Sample: peripheral blood. This receptor was identified in a woman in her fifties or sixties with Graves' ophthalmopathy. The CDR3 here is CASSQAGLGGRGDTQYF. DNA for the CDR3: TGTGCCAGCAGCCAAGCTGGGCTGGGGGGAAGAGGGGATACGCAGTATTTT.